These 30 T cell receptor beta chains came from one sample sequenced in a study of identical twins. A single record per CDR3 protein comes from TCRdb applying MiXCR to the 5' RACE reads. The sample contains 300,000 to 400,000 distinct CDR3 sequences, 9% to 15% of which appear only once. These records were also assigned to another study, of yellow fever vaccine responses in identical twins.

The sequencing sample was made of CD8+ T cells sorted from blood. Every receptor here comes from a woman under 30 in good health.

This clonotype was found many times. The genes are TRBV27 and TRBJ2-1, with D possibly being TRBD1 or TRBD2 (6 bases each). The length of the CDR3 is 15 residues. In germline, CDR1 is MNHEY, CDR2 SMNVEV (reference sequence). Trimming took off 0 bases at V and 6 bases at J, with 12 bases between the two ends. The CDR3 sequence is CASSLSWGAGNEQFF. CDR3 nucleotides: TGTGCCAGCAGTTTATCTTGGGGGGCAGGCAATGAGCAGTTCTTC.

This clonotype turned up a few times. The rearrangement links TRBV15 to TRBJ2-7, with TRBD1 as a possible D gene (6 bases). The CDR3 extends over 14 amino acids. Trimming cost V 1 base and J 2 bases, with 9 bases left between them. Germline CDR1 reads LNHNV; CDR2 reads YYDKDF (reference sequence). CDR3 bases: TGTGCCACCAGCAGAGCACGGGACACCTACGAGCAGTACGTC. Translation: CATSRARDTYEQYV.

The sample holds a few counts of this clonotype. This chain uses TRBV5-1 with TRBJ2-2; possible D gene TRBD1, 6 bases. The CDR3 consists of 19 residues. V was clipped by 0 bases and J by 1 base, with 19 bases between them. Germline CDR1 and CDR2: SGHRS and YFSETQ. CDR3 in amino acids: CASSLAPSLYRENTGELFF. CDR3 DNA sequence: TGCGCCAGCAGCTTGGCCCCTTCCCTTTACAGGGAGAACACCGGGGAGCTGTTTTTT.

The J gene is TRBJ2-7, the V gene TRBV15; D is ambiguous. Trimming removed 0 bases at V and 2 bases at J, with 8 bases between. The CDR3 is 14 residues long. Per germline, CDR1 LNHNV and CDR2 YYDKDF (reference sequence). The CDR3 bases are TGTGCCACCAGCAGAGATCGGCAGACCTACGAGCAGTACTTC. It encodes CATSRDRQTYEQYF.

The CDR3 DNA reads as TGTGCCAGCAGTGAATTCATGGGGGGCCATGGCTACACCTTC. Protein product: CASSEFMGGHGYTF. The V call is TRBV25-1, the J call TRBJ1-2; tentatively, D is TRBD1 (6 bases). V was shortened by 1 base and J by 6 bases, with 12 bases between the two germline ends. This CDR3 contains 14 residues. Germline CDR1 MGHDK, CDR2 SYGVNS.

This clonotype was found a few times. The junction departs from the called germline gene at one end, perhaps through a read error. The chain is built from TRBV12-3 or TRBV12-4 and TRBJ1-5; possibly TRBD1 for D (6 bases). The CDR3 runs 14 residues. As DNA, the CDR3 is TGTGCCAGCAGCTTAGGGGGAAGACATCAGCCCCAGCATTTT. Encoded protein: CASSLGGRHQPQHF.

The chain uses TRBV6-1 and TRBJ2-7, with 7 bases lining up with TRBD1. CDR1 is MNHNS, CDR2 SASEGT, per germline. The V gene end was trimmed by 6 bases and the J gene end by 6 bases; junction bases not matched to a gene: 8. This CDR3 has 13 amino acids. Here the CDR3 DNA reads TGTGCCAGCAGACAGGGACAGCTCCTCGAGCAGTACTTC. Amino acids: CASRQGQLLEQYF.

This clonotype has more than one count but fewer than ten. The chain has TRBV5-6 and TRBJ2-1; maybe TRBD1 (6 bases). Deletions cut 2 bases from V and 5 bases from J, with 14 bases between. The CDR3 totals 15 residues. Per the germline V gene, CDR1 is SGHDT and CDR2 is YYEEEE. The CDR3 spells CASSLRGYEDNEQFF. CDR3 DNA sequence: TGTGCCAGCAGCTTAAGGGGGTACGAGGACAATGAGCAGTTCTTC.

This clonotype was seen more than once but under ten times. The chain combines TRBV29-1 with TRBJ1-2; TRBD1 might be the D (6 bases). Trimming removed 3 bases at V and 4 bases at J, with 15 bases between. The CDR3 extends over 14 amino acids. Germline values: CDR1 SQVTM, CDR2 ANQGSEA. The CDR3 loop reads CSVEPPEGGYGYTF. The CDR3 bases are TGCAGCGTTGAGCCTCCGGAAGGGGGCTATGGCTACACCTTC.

A few counts support this clonotype. The chain uses TRBV7-2 and TRBJ2-1; 7 bases are shared with TRBD1. The length of the CDR3 is 13 residues. With 1 base clipped from V and 9 bases from J, the junction kept 3 bases outside the gene matches. The germline CDR1 and CDR2 sequences are SGHTA and FQGNSA. Here the CDR3 DNA reads TGTGCCAGCAGCTTAGTGGACAGGTTTGAGCAGTTCTTC. Amino acid sequence: CASSLVDRFEQFF.

This chain connects TRBV12-3 or TRBV12-4 to TRBJ2-7, with 10 bases that match TRBD2. Losses at the gene ends were 6 bases for V and 4 bases for J; bases not matched to a gene: 6. The CDR3 loop spans 14 amino acids. CDR3 DNA: TGTGCCAGCAGCCCTAGCGGGGGACTATACGAGCAGTACTTC. Translating gives CASSPSGGLYEQYF.

The chain is built from TRBV28 and TRBJ2-7; 8 nucleotides match TRBD1. Germline CDR1 and CDR2: MDHEN and SYDVKM. Unmatched junction bases numbered 7, after V lost 4 bases and J lost 2 bases. The CDR3 is 15 residues long. CDR3 in amino acids: CASSSTGDDAYEQYF. In DNA form, the CDR3 reads TGTGCCAGCAGTTCGACAGGGGATGATGCCTACGAGCAGTACTTC.

This chain joins TRBV7-9 and TRBJ2-3; 8 bases are a match to TRBD2. The CDR3 consists of 15 residues. Trimming removed 1 base from V and 7 bases from J; junction bases left unmatched: 7. Germline V lookup: CDR1 SEHNR, CDR2 FQNEAQ (reference sequence). For the CDR3, the DNA is TGTGCCAGCAGCTTAGGGGAGTTAGCGGGACATACGCAGTATTTT. It translates to CASSLGELAGHTQYF.

This clonotype was seen only a few times. The genes are TRBV4-2 and TRBJ2-7; D ambiguous. This CDR3 has 16 residues. Germline CDR1 is LGHNA and CDR2 is YNFKEQ. Between the trimmed V and J ends, which lost 0 bases and 3 bases, there was a span of 15 bases. The CDR3 nucleotides read TGTGCCAGCAGCCAAGATGCGGCCATTCCCTACTACGAGCAGTACTTC. Amino acid sequence: CASSQDAAIPYYEQYF.

This clonotype was detected a few times. This chain connects TRBV12-3 or TRBV12-4 to TRBJ1-1; D may be TRBD1 (5 bases). CDR3 length: 17 amino acids. The V and J ends lost 7 bases and 3 bases respectively, with 24 bases between them. The CDR3 nucleotides read TGTGCCAGCACAACCACAGACGTAGGGGTGGACCACACTGAAGCTTTCTTT. Protein product: CASTTTDVGVDHTEAFF.

In its sample, this clonotype was seen a few times. The gene calls are TRBV28 and TRBJ1-1, with D uncertain. Trimming took 3 bases from V and 1 from J, leaving 9 bases between them. The CDR3 length is 14 residues. CDR1 is MDHEN and CDR2 is SYDVKM in the germline V gene. The CDR3 DNA is TGTGCCAGCAGTTTCGGACGGACGAACACTGAAGCTTTCTTT. It codes for CASSFGRTNTEAFF.

This clonotype has just a few counts. The chain joins TRBV6-5 to TRBJ2-7; D is unclear. With 2 bases removed from V and 2 bases from J, the gap between germline ends came to 10 bases. CDR1 and CDR2 from the germline V gene are MNHEY and SVGAGI. This CDR3 has 14 amino acids. CDR3 in DNA: TGTGCCAGCAGTTACAAAGTCGGTACCTACGAGCAGTACTTC. Translating gives CASSYKVGTYEQYF.

This clonotype has more than one count but fewer than ten. The chain has TRBV27 and TRBJ2-3, with D perhaps matching TRBD2 (5 bases). Germline V gives CDR1 MNHEY, CDR2 SMNVEV (reference sequence). V lost 2 bases, J lost 0 bases, and 9 bases lay in between. The CDR3 extends over 15 amino acids. CDR3 coding DNA: TGTGCCAGCAGTTTAAAGCGGAGGAGCACAGATACGCAGTATTTT. Translation gives CASSLKRRSTDTQYF.

This clonotype was picked up a small number of times. V gene TRBV7-9 combines with J gene TRBJ2-2, with TRBD1 matching over 9 bases. Germline V gene sequence: CDR1 SEHNR, CDR2 FQNEAQ (reference sequence). The CDR3 spans 16 residues. Trimming at V came to 4 bases and at J to 3 bases, leaving 6 bases not matched to a gene. The chain's CDR3 is CASSSPDRGDTGELFF. The CDR3 coding sequence is TGTGCCAGCAGCTCCCCCGACAGGGGGGACACCGGGGAGCTGTTTTTT. Full variable domain (missing parts from reference TRBV7-9 and TRBJ2-2): DTGVSQNPRHKITKRGQNVTFRCDPISEHNRLYWYRQTLGQGPEFLTYFQNEAQLEKSRLLSDRFSAERPKGSFSTLEIQRTEQGDSAMYLCASSSPDRGDTGELFFGEGSRLTVL.

This clonotype was seen a handful of times. One end of the junction is discordant with germline, which a read error may explain. The J gene is TRBJ1-1, the V gene TRBV9; a weak D match, TRBD1 (5 bases). Per the germline V gene, CDR1 is SGDLS and CDR2 is YYNGEE. This CDR3 has 13 amino acids. CDR3 DNA sequence: TGTGCCAGCAGCGGGGACGGGAACCCTGAAGCTTTCTTT. Its translation is CASSGDGNPEAFF.

This chain joins TRBV7-8 and TRBJ2-7, with D maybe TRBD2 (5 bases). Germline V lookup: CDR1 SGHVS, CDR2 FQNEAQ. V gave up 6 bases and J gave up 5 bases, with 17 bases separating them. The CDR3 length is 14 residues. CDR3 sequence: CASSGPRGNHEQYV. The CDR3 coding sequence is TGTGCCAGCAGTGGGCCCCGAGGGAACCACGAGCAGTACGTC.

This clonotype was seen ten or more times. J is TRBJ2-7 and V is TRBV5-1; a weak D match, TRBD2 (5 bases). The germline gives CDR1 SGHRS, CDR2 YFSETQ. CDR3 length: 14 amino acids. The V and J ends lost 1 base and 4 bases respectively, with 12 bases between them. The CDR3 here is CASSLSDGKYEQYF. Here the CDR3 DNA reads TGCGCCAGCAGCTTGTCGGACGGGAAATACGAGCAGTACTTC.

This clonotype was counted between two and nine times. V gene TRBV7-9 combines with J gene TRBJ2-2; TRBD2 aligns across 11 bases. Germline V gene sequence: CDR1 SEHNR, CDR2 FQNEAQ (reference sequence). V trimming: 7 bases; J trimming: 6 bases; junction bases outside the gene matches: 7. This CDR3 has 15 amino acids. In nucleotides, the CDR3 is TGTGCCAGCACCCAAGGACTAGCGGGTTCCGGGGAGCTGTTTTTT. This gives the protein CASTQGLAGSGELFF. The whole variable domain, remainder taken from reference TRBV7-9 and TRBJ2-2, is DTGVSQNPRHKITKRGQNVTFRCDPISEHNRLYWYRQTLGQGPEFLTYFQNEAQLEKSRLLSDRFSAERPKGSFSTLEIQRTEQGDSAMYLCASTQGLAGSGELFFGEGSRLTVL.

The table lists this clonotype with a few counts. V gene TRBV29-1 combines with J gene TRBJ2-3; TRBD2 agrees at 7 bases. Germline V gene data show CDR1 as SQVTM and CDR2 as ANQGSEA. There are 16 residues in the CDR3. The V gene end was trimmed by 5 bases and the J gene end by 4 bases; junction bases not matched to a gene: 15. The CDR3 DNA follows: TGCAGCGTTACATTGGAGGGACTACCCCCCCCAGATACGCAGTATTTT. Protein: CSVTLEGLPPPDTQYF.

This clonotype occurred many times. The chain recombines TRBV12-3 or TRBV12-4 with TRBJ2-2; no firm D call. The germline V and J ends were trimmed by 7 bases and 0 bases, with 9 bases remaining between them. CDR3 length: 14 amino acids. The CDR3 loop is CASIKVSNTGELFF. The CDR3 DNA sequence: TGTGCCAGCATCAAAGTGTCGAACACCGGGGAGCTGTTTTTT.

The chain combines TRBV2 with TRBJ2-2; D not resolved. This CDR3 contains 14 residues. V shed 3 bases and J shed 4 bases, with 9 bases lying between them. Germline V CDR1 and CDR2: SNHLY, FYNNEI. In DNA, the CDR3 is TGTGCCAGCAGTGAGACCTGGACCACCGGGGAGCTGTTTTTT. It yields the protein CASSETWTTGELFF.

V is TRBV10-3 and J is TRBJ2-4; perhaps D is TRBD1 or TRBD2 (5 bases each). The CDR3 runs to 17 residues. CDR1 is ENHRY, CDR2 SYGVKD, per germline. The V end lost 4 bases, the J end lost 6 bases, and 22 bases lay between the germline ends. CDR3 sequence: CAISGGHSSAGTNIQYF. The CDR3 bases are TGTGCCATCAGTGGAGGACACAGCTCGGCGGGTACAAACATTCAGTACTTC.

This clonotype came up a few times. J is TRBJ2-5 and V is TRBV10-2, with TRBD2 identical over 7 bases. CDR3 length equals 14 residues. Trimming removed 4 bases from V and 5 bases from J; junction bases left unmatched: 7. Germline V CDR1 and CDR2: WSHSY, SAAADI. CDR3 in amino acids: CASSGLAARETQYF. CDR3 DNA sequence: TGCGCCAGCAGTGGGCTAGCGGCCAGGGAGACCCAGTACTTC.

This clonotype was seen a few times. V and J are TRBV28 and TRBJ2-7; 7 nucleotides match TRBD1. The CDR3 sequence is 16 residues long. Germline trimming cut 2 bases from V and 2 bases from J; bases unmatched to any gene: 9. Per germline, CDR1 MDHEN and CDR2 SYDVKM. DNA for the CDR3: TGTGCCAGCAGTTTAGGTTCAGGGGACAGACCCTACGAGCAGTACGTC. Translation gives CASSLGSGDRPYEQYV.

This clonotype has just a few counts. The rearrangement uses TRBV13 and TRBJ2-2; unclear D gene. The germline V and J ends were trimmed by 5 bases and 3 bases, with 7 bases remaining between them. The CDR3 has 13 residues. Per the germline V gene, CDR1 is PRHDT and CDR2 is FYEKMQ (reference sequence). CDR3 sequence (DNA): TGTGCCAGCAGCCCCGGCTACACCGGGGAGCTGTTTTTT. As protein: CASSPGYTGELFF.